These 8 T cell receptor beta chains came from one sample sequenced in a study of blood T cell repertoires in COVID-19. TCRdb keeps only in-frame clones here, not all; method: immunoSEQ multiplex PCR. Among hundreds of thousands of clones listed, around 88% were seen once. Material: peripheral blood. The receptors originated from a woman aged 50 to 60 with COVID-19, enrolled during active disease.

This sequence joins TRBV2 and TRBJ2-3; 9 positions match TRBD2. Germline CDR1 reads SNHLY; CDR2 reads FYNNEI. Losses at the gene ends were 4 bases for V and 2 bases for J; bases not matched to a gene: 4. The CDR3 length is 15 residues. The CDR3 sequence is CASSGGGAYTDTQYF. Here the CDR3 DNA reads TGTGCCAGCAGTGGCGGGGGGGCCTACACAGATACGCAGTATTTT.

This clone was observed once. The chain couples TRBV12-5 to TRBJ2-1; D perhaps matches TRBD1 (5 bases). CDR1 is LGHNT, CDR2 FRNRAP, per germline. V was clipped by 4 bases and J by 10 bases, with 8 bases between them. This CDR3 spans 11 amino acids. As DNA, the CDR3 is TGTGCTAGTGGTTCAGGGTGGGAGCAGTTCTTC. The encoded protein is CASGSGWEQFF.

This clone appeared once. This rearrangement joins TRBV19 to TRBJ1-1; D gene ambiguous. CDR3 size: 14 residues. Looked up from germline, CDR1 is LNHDA and CDR2 is SQIVND (reference sequence). Trimming left V 8 bases short and J 2 bases short, with 15 bases between. CDR3 nucleotides: TGTGCCAGTCGGAAGGGAGGGATTAACACTGAAGCTTTCTTT. It yields the protein CASRKGGINTEAFF.

This chain joins TRBV9 and TRBJ1-2, with 11 bases that match TRBD1. The CDR3 runs 15 residues. Trimming cost V 4 bases and J 8 bases; bases outside gene matches: 10. Germline lookup yields CDR1 SGDLS and CDR2 YYNGEE. The CDR3 loop reads CASSLGQGASLGYTF. Written as DNA, the CDR3 is TGTGCCAGCAGCCTAGGACAGGGGGCATCGTTGGGCTACACCTTC. The complete variable domain, with remaining parts taken from reference TRBV9 and TRBJ1-2, reads DSGVTQTPKHLITATGQRVTLRCSPRSGDLSVYWYQQSLDQGLQFLIQYYNGEERAKGNILERFSAQQFPDLHSELNLSSLELGDSALYFCASSLGQGASLGYTFGSGTRLTVV.

This clone was recorded only once. The chain combines TRBV15 with TRBJ1-1; D call uncertain. CDR3 length: 14 residues. The germline V gene encodes CDR1 LNHNV and CDR2 YYDKDF (reference sequence). V lost 3 bases and J 0 bases, leaving 8 bases between the germline ends. CDR3 protein: CATSSQVMNTEAFF. The CDR3 DNA reads as TGTGCCACCAGCAGTCAGGTTATGAACACTGAAGCTTTCTTT.

The V and J genes are TRBV5-6 and TRBJ1-2; a possible D gene is TRBD1 (5 bases). Trimming took 1 base from V and 4 from J, leaving 11 bases between them. The CDR3 is 14 amino acids. From germline, CDR1 is SGHDT and CDR2 YYEEEE. This CDR3 is CASSLPQGFYGYTF. The CDR3 bases are TGTGCCAGCAGCTTGCCTCAGGGTTTCTATGGCTACACCTTC.

The chain is built from TRBV9 and TRBJ2-5; D might be TRBD2 (5 bases). CDR3 length equals 14 residues. Germline lookup yields CDR1 SGDLS and CDR2 YYNGEE. V dropped 0 bases and J dropped 5 bases, with 11 bases sitting between them. The DNA of the CDR3 is TGTGCCAGCAGCGTAGAGATAGCGCGGGAGACCCAGTACTTC. Encoded protein: CASSVEIARETQYF. The whole variable domain, filled in from reference TRBV9 and TRBJ2-5, reads DSGVTQTPKHLITATGQRVTLRCSPRSGDLSVYWYQQSLDQGLQFLIQYYNGEERAKGNILERFSAQQFPDLHSELNLSSLELGDSALYFCASSVEIARETQYFGPGTRLLVL.

The chain is built from TRBV2 and TRBJ1-1; 7 bases map to TRBD1. The junction had 7 bases not matched to a gene; V was cut back by 7 bases and J by 5 bases. CDR1 and CDR2 (germline): SNHLY, FYNNEI. CDR3 length: 13 residues. CDR3 bases: TGTGCCAGCACCGATAACAGGGGTACTGAAGCTTTCTTT. It is translated as CASTDNRGTEAFF.